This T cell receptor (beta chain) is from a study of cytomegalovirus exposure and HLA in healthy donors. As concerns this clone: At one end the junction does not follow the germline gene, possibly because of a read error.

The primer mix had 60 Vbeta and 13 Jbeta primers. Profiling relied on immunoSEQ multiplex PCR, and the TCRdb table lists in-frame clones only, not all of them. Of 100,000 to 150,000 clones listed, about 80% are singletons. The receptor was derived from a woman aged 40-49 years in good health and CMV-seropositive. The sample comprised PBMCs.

The CDR3 nucleotides read TGTGCCAGCAGTGCCTCGGCACTAGCGGGAGGCCTGAGGCTAGATTTT. Translation: CASSASALAGGLRLDF. The chain combines TRBV2 with TRBJ2-3, with 12 bases lining up with TRBD2. This CDR3 region has 16 residues. Germline assignment: CDR1 SNHLY and CDR2 FYNNEI.